This TCR beta chain emerged from a study of T cell responses to AZD1222 COVID-19 vaccine. Second-dose timings of about 4 or about 12 weeks were pooled. Between the trimmed V and J ends, which lost 1 base and 5 bases, there was a span of 5 bases. The CDR3 is 13 residues long. Germline loops: CDR1 LGHDT, CDR2 YNNKEL (reference sequence). Method: immunoSEQ multiplex PCR; TCRdb's copy keeps in-frame clones and lacks some. Of over 110,000 clones in the sample, about 91% were seen once. Source: peripheral blood, taken 28 days after the second AZD1222 dose. The V gene is TRBV3-1 (or the pseudogene TRBV3-2), the J gene TRBJ2-2; no reliable D call. This receptor was identified in an adult who received the AZD1222 COVID-19 vaccine. The CDR3 nucleotides are TGTGCCAGCAGCCAAGGGTGGACCGGGGAGCTGTTTTTT. This sequence encodes CASSQGWTGELFF.